This T cell receptor beta chain was captured by sequencing in a study of control samples from healthy donors and cancer patients. Generated by immunoSEQ multiplex PCR, the TCRdb table keeps only in-frame clones and is missing some. This sample yields fewer than 500,000 clones, of which about nine tenths are seen a single time; around 6.8% belongs to the top ten. The length of the CDR3 is 15 residues. The V gene's germline CDR1 is MRHNA and CDR2 SNTAGT. The germline V and J ends were trimmed by 4 bases and 5 bases, with 14 bases remaining between them. This clonotype was obtained from a man aged 40-49 years with head and neck cancer. Sequenced material: PBMCs. The chain is built from TRBV6-4 and TRBJ2-2; tentatively, D is TRBD1 or TRBD2 (5 bases each). The CDR3 nucleotides read TGTGCCAGCAGTGGAAAGGCCGAGGGGACCGGGGAGCTGTTTTTT. As protein: CASSGKAEGTGELFF.